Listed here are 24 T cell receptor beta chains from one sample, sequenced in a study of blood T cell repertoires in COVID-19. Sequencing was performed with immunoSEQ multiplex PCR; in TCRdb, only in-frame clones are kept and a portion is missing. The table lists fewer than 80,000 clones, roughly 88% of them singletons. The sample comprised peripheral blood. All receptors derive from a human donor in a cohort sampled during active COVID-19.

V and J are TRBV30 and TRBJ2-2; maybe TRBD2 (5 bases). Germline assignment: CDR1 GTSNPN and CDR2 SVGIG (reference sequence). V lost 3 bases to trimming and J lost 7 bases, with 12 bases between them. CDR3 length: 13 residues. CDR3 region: CAWRLAPYGELFF. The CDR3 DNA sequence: TGTGCCTGGAGGCTAGCTCCCTACGGGGAGCTGTTTTTT.

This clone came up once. The CDR3 sequence: CASSTREAGVSYNEQFF. The CDR3 DNA follows: TGTGCCAGCAGCACGCGTGAAGCGGGGGTTTCCTACAATGAGCAGTTCTTC. The chain carries TRBV9 and TRBJ2-1, with 8 nucleotides matching TRBD2. The CDR3 loop spans 17 amino acids. J was trimmed by 1 base and V by 4 bases; bases with no gene match: 10. CDR1 is SGDLS and CDR2 is YYNGEE in the germline V gene. Based on the CDR3 plus reference TRBV9 and TRBJ2-1, the full variable domain is DSGVTQTPKHLITATGQRVTLRCSPRSGDLSVYWYQQSLDQGLQFLIQYYNGEERAKGNILERFSAQQFPDLHSELNLSSLELGDSALYFCASSTREAGVSYNEQFFGPGTRLTVL.

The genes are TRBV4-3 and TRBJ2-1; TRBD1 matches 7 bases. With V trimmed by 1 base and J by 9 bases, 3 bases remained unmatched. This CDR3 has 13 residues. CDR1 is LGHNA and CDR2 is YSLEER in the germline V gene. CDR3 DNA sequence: TGCGCCAGCAGCCAAGTTTCAGGGGGTGAGCAGTTCTTC. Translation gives CASSQVSGGEQFF.

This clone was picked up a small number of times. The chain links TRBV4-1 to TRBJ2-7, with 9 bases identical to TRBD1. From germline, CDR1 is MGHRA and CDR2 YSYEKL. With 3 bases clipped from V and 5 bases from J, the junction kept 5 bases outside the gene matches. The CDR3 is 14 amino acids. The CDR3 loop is CASSQPGTGNEQYF. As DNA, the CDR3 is TGCGCCAGCAGCCAGCCCGGGACAGGGAACGAGCAGTACTTC.

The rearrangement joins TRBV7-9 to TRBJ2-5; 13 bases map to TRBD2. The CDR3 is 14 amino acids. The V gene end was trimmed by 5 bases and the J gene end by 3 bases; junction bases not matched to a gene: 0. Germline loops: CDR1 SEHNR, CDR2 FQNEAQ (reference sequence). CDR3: CASSGTSGEETQYF. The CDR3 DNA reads TGTGCCAGCAGCGGGACTAGCGGGGAAGAGACCCAGTACTTC.

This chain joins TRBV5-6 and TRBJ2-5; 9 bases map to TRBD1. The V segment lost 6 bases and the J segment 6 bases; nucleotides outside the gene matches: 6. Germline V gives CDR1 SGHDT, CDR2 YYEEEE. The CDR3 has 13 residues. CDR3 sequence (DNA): TGTGCCAGCACCTCGGGACAGGGAAAGACCCAGTACTTC. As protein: CASTSGQGKTQYF.

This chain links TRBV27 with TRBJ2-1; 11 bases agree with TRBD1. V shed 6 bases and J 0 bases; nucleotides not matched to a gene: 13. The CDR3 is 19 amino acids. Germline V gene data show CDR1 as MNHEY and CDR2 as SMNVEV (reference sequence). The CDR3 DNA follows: TGTGCCAGCAGCCAGAGGACAGGGGGCCACTATTCCTCCTACAATGAGCAGTTCTTC. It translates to CASSQRTGGHYSSYNEQFF.

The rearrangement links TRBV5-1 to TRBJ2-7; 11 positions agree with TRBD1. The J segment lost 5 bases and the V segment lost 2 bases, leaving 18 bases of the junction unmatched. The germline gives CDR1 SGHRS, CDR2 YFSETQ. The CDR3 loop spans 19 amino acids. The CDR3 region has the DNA TGCGCCAGCAGCTTACCCGCTACCCAGGGACAGGGGGTATTGAACGAGCAGTACTTC. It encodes CASSLPATQGQGVLNEQYF.

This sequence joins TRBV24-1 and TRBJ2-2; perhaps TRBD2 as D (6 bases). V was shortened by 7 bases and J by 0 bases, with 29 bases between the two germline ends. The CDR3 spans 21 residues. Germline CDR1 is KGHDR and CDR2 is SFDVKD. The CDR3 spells CATRAEGCRIGSTTNTGELFF. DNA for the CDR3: TGTGCCACCAGGGCGGAGGGGTGTCGGATAGGGTCTACCACGAACACCGGGGAGCTGTTTTTT.

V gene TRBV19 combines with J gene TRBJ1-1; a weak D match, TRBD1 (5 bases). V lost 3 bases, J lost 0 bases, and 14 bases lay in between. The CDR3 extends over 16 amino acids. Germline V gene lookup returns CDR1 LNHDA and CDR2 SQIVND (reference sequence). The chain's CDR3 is CASSMGGRAMNTEAFF. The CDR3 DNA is TGTGCCAGTAGTATGGGGGGGAGGGCGATGAACACTGAAGCTTTCTTT.

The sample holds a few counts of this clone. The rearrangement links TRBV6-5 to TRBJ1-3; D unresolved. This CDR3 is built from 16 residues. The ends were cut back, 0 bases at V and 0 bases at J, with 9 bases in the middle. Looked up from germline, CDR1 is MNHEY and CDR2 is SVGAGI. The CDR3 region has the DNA TGTGCCAGCAGTTACTCGAGGGAATACTCTGGAAACACCATATATTTT. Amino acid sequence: CASSYSREYSGNTIYF.

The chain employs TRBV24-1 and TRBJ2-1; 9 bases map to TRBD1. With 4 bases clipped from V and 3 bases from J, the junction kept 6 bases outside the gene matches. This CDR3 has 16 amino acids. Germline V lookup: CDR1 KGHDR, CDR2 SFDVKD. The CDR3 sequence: CATSESGTGNYNEQFF. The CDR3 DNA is TGTGCCACCAGTGAGTCCGGGACAGGGAACTACAATGAGCAGTTCTTC.

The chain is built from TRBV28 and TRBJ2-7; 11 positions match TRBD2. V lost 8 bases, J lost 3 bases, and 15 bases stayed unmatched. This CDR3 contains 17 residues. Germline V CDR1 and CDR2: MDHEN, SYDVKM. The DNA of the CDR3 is TGTGCCAGCCCTCCACCCGGGACTAGCGGAAGAAACTACGAGCAGTACTTC. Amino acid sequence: CASPPPGTSGRNYEQYF. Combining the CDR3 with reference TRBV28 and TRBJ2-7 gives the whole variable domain DVKVTQSSRYLVKRTGEKVFLECVQDMDHENMFWYRQDPGLGLRLIYFSYDVKMKEKGDIPEGYSVSREKKERFSLILESASTNQTSMYLCASPPPGTSGRNYEQYFGPGTRLTVT.

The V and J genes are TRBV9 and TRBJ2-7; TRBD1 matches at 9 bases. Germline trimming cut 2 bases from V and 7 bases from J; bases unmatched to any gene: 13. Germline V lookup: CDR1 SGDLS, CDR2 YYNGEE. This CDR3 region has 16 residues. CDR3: CASSVGGGDRVGEQYF. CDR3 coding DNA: TGTGCCAGCAGCGTCGGAGGTGGGGACAGGGTAGGGGAGCAGTACTTC.

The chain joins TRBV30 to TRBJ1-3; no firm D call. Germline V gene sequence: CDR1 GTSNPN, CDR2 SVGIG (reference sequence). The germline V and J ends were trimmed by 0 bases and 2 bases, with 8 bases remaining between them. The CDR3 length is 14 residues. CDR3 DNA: TGTGCCTGGAGTGTAAATTCAGCTGGAAACACCATATATTTT. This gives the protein CAWSVNSAGNTIYF.

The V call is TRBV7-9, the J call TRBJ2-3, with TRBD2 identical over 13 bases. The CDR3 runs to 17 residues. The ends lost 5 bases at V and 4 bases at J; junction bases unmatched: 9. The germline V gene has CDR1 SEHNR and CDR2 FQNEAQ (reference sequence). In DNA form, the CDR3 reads TGTGCCAGCAGCCCACGAGGACTAGCGGGAGTAGCAGATACGCAGTATTTT. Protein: CASSPRGLAGVADTQYF. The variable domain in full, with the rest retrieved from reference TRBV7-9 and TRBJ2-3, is DTGVSQNPRHKITKRGQNVTFRCDPISEHNRLYWYRQTLGQGPEFLTYFQNEAQLEKSRLLSDRFSAERPKGSFSTLEIQRTEQGDSAMYLCASSPRGLAGVADTQYFGPGTRLTVL.

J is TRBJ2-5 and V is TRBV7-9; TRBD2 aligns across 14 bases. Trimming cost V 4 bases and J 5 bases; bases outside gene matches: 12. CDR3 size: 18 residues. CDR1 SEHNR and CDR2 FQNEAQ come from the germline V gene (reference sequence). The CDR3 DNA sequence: TGTGCCAGCAGCTCTCGAATAAGACTAGCGGGGGGGCGGGAGACCCAGTACTTC. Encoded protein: CASSSRIRLAGGRETQYF.

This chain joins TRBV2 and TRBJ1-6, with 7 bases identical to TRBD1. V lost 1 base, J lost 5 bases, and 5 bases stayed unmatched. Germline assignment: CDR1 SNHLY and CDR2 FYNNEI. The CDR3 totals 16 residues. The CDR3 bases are TGTGCCAGCAGTGAAGGGAGGGGGCCAGATAATTCACCCCTCCACTTT. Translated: CASSEGRGPDNSPLHF.

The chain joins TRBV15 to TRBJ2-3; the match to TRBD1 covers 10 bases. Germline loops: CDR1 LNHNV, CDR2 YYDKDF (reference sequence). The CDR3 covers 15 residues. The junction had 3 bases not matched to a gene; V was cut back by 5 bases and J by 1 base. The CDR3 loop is CATSVGTGGTDTQYF. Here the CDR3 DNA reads TGTGCCACCAGCGTTGGGACAGGGGGCACAGATACGCAGTATTTT.

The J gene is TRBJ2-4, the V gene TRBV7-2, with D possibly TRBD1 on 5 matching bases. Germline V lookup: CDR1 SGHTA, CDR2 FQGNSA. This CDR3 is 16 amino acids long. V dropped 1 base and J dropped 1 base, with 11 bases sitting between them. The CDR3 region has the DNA TGTGCCAGCAGCTTAGGAAGGGGCCTTGCCAAAAACATTCAGTACTTC. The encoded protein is CASSLGRGLAKNIQYF.

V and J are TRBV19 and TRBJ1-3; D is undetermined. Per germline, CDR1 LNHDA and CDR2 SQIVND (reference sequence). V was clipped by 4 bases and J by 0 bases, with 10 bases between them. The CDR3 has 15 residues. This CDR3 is CASSTSGASGNTIYF. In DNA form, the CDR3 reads TGTGCCAGTAGTACCTCCGGAGCCTCTGGAAACACCATATATTTT.

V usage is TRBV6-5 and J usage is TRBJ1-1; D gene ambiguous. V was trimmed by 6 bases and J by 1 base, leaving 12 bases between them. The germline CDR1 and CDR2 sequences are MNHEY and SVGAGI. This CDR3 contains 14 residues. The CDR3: CASSGDRGNTEAFF. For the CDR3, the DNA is TGTGCCAGCAGCGGGGATCGGGGGAACACTGAAGCTTTCTTT.

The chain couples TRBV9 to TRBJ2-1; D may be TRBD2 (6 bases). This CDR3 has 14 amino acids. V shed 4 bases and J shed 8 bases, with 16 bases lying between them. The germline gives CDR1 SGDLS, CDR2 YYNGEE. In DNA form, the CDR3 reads TGTGCCAGCAGCCCGAGGGGCGGGGCCGATGAGCAGTTCTTC. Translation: CASSPRGGADEQFF. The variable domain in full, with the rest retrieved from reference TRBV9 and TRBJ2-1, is DSGVTQTPKHLITATGQRVTLRCSPRSGDLSVYWYQQSLDQGLQFLIQYYNGEERAKGNILERFSAQQFPDLHSELNLSSLELGDSALYFCASSPRGGADEQFFGPGTRLTVL.

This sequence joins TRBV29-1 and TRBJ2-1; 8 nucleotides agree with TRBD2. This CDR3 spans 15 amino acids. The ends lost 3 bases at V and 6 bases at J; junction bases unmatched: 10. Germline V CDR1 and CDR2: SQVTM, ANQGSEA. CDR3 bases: TGCAGCGTTGAGGGAGGAGCGGGAGTGGGCAATGAGCAGTTCTTC. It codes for CSVEGGAGVGNEQFF.